This T cell receptor (beta chain) appears in the sequencing data of a study of T cells in Graves' hyperthyroidism and ophthalmopathy. The CDR3 extends over 15 amino acids. V lost 7 bases and J lost 1, with 14 bases in between. Per the germline V gene, CDR1 is LNHDA and CDR2 is SQIVND (reference sequence). Overall study findings and caveats: Also found in blood were most expanded thyroid clonotypes above 0.001. Before onset, ophthalmopathy was predicted by the model a median around 6 months earlier.

The study excluded patients with uncontrolled infection, other autoimmune disease, pregnancy or lactation. As for this clonotype: Its antigen is not known.

From RNA transcripts, TCR beta CDR3 regions were amplified. When the TCR CDR3 underwent first-round RT-PCR, the HTBI primer set was used. TCRdb fed the multiplex PCR reads into MiXCR, producing one record per CDR3 protein. The sample lists roughly 500,000 distinct CDR3 sequences, about 46% occurring once. V is TRBV19 and J is TRBJ1-5; no firm D call. Material for sequencing was peripheral blood or thyroid tissue (not recorded which). The receptor comes from an adult woman with Graves' disease, either hyperthyroidism or ophthalmopathy (not recorded which). The DNA of the CDR3 is TGTGCCAGTACCCCATCCTCAGTGAGCAATCAGCCCCAGCATTTT. Residues: CASTPSSVSNQPQHF.